This T cell receptor (beta chain) was found in a study of blood T cell repertoires in COVID-19. TCRdb keeps only in-frame clones here, not all; method: immunoSEQ multiplex PCR. The table lists fewer than 250,000 clones, 84% of them singletons. Ages ranged from about 18 to 89 years, with residence in approximately 23 US areas. Donors were grouped by their self-reported clinical history. The CDR3 runs 13 residues. CDR1 is MDHEN, CDR2 SYDVKM, per germline. V was trimmed by 6 bases and J by 3 bases, leaving 12 bases between them. Sequencing was performed on PBMCs or T cells enriched from blood (not recorded which). V is TRBV28 and J is TRBJ2-7; no firm D call. This clonotype was obtained from a woman in her 30s who had been exposed to COVID-19. The CDR3 is CASSLRHHYEQYF. CDR3 nucleotides: TGTGCCAGCAGCCTACGACACCACTACGAGCAGTACTTC.